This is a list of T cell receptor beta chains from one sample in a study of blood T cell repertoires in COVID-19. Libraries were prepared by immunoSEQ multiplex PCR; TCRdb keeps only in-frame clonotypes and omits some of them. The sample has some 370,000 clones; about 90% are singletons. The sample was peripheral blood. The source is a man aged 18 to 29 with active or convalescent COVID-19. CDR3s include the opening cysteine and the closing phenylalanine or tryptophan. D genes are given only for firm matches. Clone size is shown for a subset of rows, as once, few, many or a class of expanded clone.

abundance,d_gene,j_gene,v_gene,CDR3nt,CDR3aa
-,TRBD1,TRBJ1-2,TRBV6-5,TGTGCCAGCAGTTCCCGAGGAGGGGGCCTCGATGGCTACACCTTC,CASSSRGGGLDGYTF
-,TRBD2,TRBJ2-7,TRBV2,TGTGCCAGCAGTGAAGGGGGACTAGCGACCTACGAGCAGTACTTC,CASSEGGLATYEQYF
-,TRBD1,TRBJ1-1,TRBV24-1,TGTGCCACCAGTGATTCCGGGACAGGGAACACTGAAGCTTTCTTT,CATSDSGTGNTEAFF
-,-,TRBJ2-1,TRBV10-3,TGTGCCATCAGTGGGGGGCTAGCCGGGAATGAGCAGTTCTTC,CAISGGLAGNEQFF
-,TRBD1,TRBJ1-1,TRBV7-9,TGTGCCAGCAGCTCATTGACAGGGGCGAACACTGAAGCTTTCTTT,CASSSLTGANTEAFF
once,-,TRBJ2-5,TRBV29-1,TGCAGCGTTGTCGGGAAACAAGAGACCCAGTACTTC,CSVVGKQETQYF
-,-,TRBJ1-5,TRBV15,TGTGCCACCAGCAGAGCAGATCAGCCCCAGCATTTT,CATSRADQPQHF
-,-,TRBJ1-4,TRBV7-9,TGTGCCAGCAGCTTCGCGACAGAGCCTGAAAAACTGTTTTTT,CASSFATEPEKLFF
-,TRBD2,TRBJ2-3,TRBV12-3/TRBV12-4,TGTGCCAGCGGGCGGGGGGGCACAGATACGCAGTATTTT,CASGRGGTDTQYF
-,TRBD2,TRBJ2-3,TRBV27,TGTGCCAGCAGTTCACCGGGACTAGCGGGGGCCGCAACAGATACGCAGTATTTT,CASSSPGLAGAATDTQYF
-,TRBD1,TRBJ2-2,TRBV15,TGTGCCACCAGCAGAGAACCACAGGGGGCCAAATCCGGGGAGCTGTTTTTT,CATSREPQGAKSGELFF
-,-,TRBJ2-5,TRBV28,TGTGCCAGCAGTTTAAGGGGTCCTATCGGGACCCAGTACTTC,CASSLRGPIGTQYF
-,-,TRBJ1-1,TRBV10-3,TGTGCCATCAGTGAGACGATTGGGCAGGGCACTGAAGCTTTCTTT,CAISETIGQGTEAFF
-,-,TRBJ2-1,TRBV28,TGTGCCAGCAGCTCACGGAGGAATGAGCAGTTCTTC,CASSSRRNEQFF
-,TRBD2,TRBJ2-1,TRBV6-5,TGTGCCAGCAGCGCGAGGGCTAGCGGGTACTATGAGCAGTTCTTC,CASSARASGYYEQFF
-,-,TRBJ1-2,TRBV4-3,TGCGCCAGCAGCCATTCGGTAGGGGCGAACTATGGCTACACCTTC,CASSHSVGANYGYTF
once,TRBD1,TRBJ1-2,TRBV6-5,TGTGCCAGCACTGGACAGGGCCTAATCTATGGCTACACCTTC,CASTGQGLIYGYTF
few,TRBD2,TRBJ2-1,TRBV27,TGTGCCAGCAGTTTAGTTCCCAAGCGGGAGTGGTACAATGAGCAGTTCTTC,CASSLVPKREWYNEQFF
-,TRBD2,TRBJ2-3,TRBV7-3,TGTGCCAGCAGCCCCATATCAGCGGGAGTCAGCACAGATACGCAGTATTTT,CASSPISAGVSTDTQYF
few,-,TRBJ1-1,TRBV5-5,TGTGCCAGCAAACCGGACACGGTAAACACTGAAGCTTTCTTT,CASKPDTVNTEAFF
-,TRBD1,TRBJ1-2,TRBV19,TGTGCCAGTAGTATAGTAGGAAAAGGGGGCCTAAACTATGGCTACACCTTC,CASSIVGKGGLNYGYTF
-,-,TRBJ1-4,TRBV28,TGTGCCAGCGGAGCAGGGATTGATGAAAAACTGTTTTTT,CASGAGIDEKLFF
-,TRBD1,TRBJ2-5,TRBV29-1,TGCAGCGTTGAGGCAGGGGGTCACCAAGAGACCCAGTACTTC,CSVEAGGHQETQYF
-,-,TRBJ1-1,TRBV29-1,TGCAGCGTTTCGGGGGTAAATGAAGCTTTCTTT,CSVSGVNEAFF
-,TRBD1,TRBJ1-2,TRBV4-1,TGCGCCAGCAGCCCCCCGGACAGGGTCGCTTATGGCTACACCTTC,CASSPPDRVAYGYTF
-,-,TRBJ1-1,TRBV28,TGTGCCAGCAGTTTGGGGCAGGGGTGGACTGAAGCTTTCTTT,CASSLGQGWTEAFF
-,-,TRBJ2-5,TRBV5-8,TGTGCCAGCAGCCCAGTGATCGGGCTAGGGGGAGAGACCCAGTACTTC,CASSPVIGLGGETQYF
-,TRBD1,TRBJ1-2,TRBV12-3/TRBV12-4,TGTGCCAGCAGCGCGACCGGGACAGATGGCTACACCTTC,CASSATGTDGYTF
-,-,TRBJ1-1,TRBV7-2,TGTGCCAGCAGCTGGCGCAGGGACACTGAAGCTTTCTTT,CASSWRRDTEAFF
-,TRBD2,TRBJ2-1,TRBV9,TGTGCCAGCAGCGTAGAGAGTAGCGGGGGGGCCTTTTTCAATGAGCAGTTCTTC,CASSVESSGGAFFNEQFF
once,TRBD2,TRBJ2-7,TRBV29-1,TGCAGCGTTGAAGGGACTAGCGGGAGCTCCTACGAGCAGTACTTC,CSVEGTSGSSYEQYF
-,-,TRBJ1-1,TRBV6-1,TGTGCCAGCAGTGAAGTTAGGAACACTGAAGCTTTCTTT,CASSEVRNTEAFF
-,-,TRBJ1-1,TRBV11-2,TGTGCCAGCAGAGACATGAAAGGCACTGAAGCTTTCTTT,CASRDMKGTEAFF
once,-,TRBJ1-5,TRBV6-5,TGTGCCAGCAGTTACTCGGGTGCGGGTCAGCCCCAGCATTTT,CASSYSGAGQPQHF
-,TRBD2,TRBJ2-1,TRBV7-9,TGTGCCAGCAGTTTCTACCTTAGCGGGAGGTCCTACAATGAGCAGTTCTTC,CASSFYLSGRSYNEQFF
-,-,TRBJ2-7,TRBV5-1,TGCGCCAGCAGCAGGGGGGGTGAGAACGAGCAGTACTTC,CASSRGGENEQYF
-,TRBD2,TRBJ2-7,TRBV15,TGTGCCACCAGCAGAGAAGGAGCCTCGGGGGGGGCCTACGAGCAGTACTTC,CATSREGASGGAYEQYF
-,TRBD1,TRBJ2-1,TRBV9,TGTGCCAGCAGCGGAGGGACAGTGAATGAGCAGTTCTTC,CASSGGTVNEQFF